A single sample gave rise to the 32 T cell receptor beta chains below, sequenced in a study of Tregs in tolerant kidney transplant recipients. Mixed chimerism was transient after nonmyeloablative marrow transplants from related graft donors. Data came from immunoSEQ multiplex PCR; TCRdb stores just in-frame clones and leaves some out. The data contain 90,000 or so clones, 80% to 95% of them singletons. Source: CD4+ T cells from blood (PBMCs), taken 12 months after the transplant. These receptors all stem from a human patient who received a combined kidney and bone marrow transplant. The graft donor may have contributed some T cells.

V usage is TRBV18 and J usage is TRBJ2-7; 9 bases fit TRBD1. Trimming at V came to 4 bases and at J to 4 bases, leaving 5 bases not matched to a gene. The CDR3 length is 14 residues. The germline CDR1 and CDR2 sequences are KGHSH and LQKENI. Written as DNA, the CDR3 is TGTGCCAGCTCACGACAGGGGGTAGGTTACGAGCAGTACTTC. It specifies CASSRQGVGYEQYF.

The chain recombines TRBV4-1 with TRBJ2-1; 9 nucleotides align to TRBD2. J gave up 5 bases and V 5 bases, and 10 bases lay outside the gene matches. Germline values: CDR1 MGHRA, CDR2 YSYEKL. This CDR3 is built from 16 residues. CDR3 in amino acids: CASSFGRGGRNNEQFF. CDR3 bases: TGCGCCAGCAGCTTCGGGCGGGGGGGACGAAACAATGAGCAGTTCTTC.

This chain uses TRBV7-2 with TRBJ2-3; 13 nucleotides agree with TRBD2. This CDR3 region has 18 residues. V lost 1 base to trimming and J lost 0 bases; unmatched junction nucleotides: 4. Germline V CDR1 and CDR2: SGHTA, FQGNSA. This chain's CDR3 is CASSLGLAGGPSTDTQYF. CDR3 sequence (DNA): TGTGCCAGCAGCTTAGGACTAGCGGGAGGTCCTAGCACAGATACGCAGTATTTT.

The chain uses TRBV7-9 and TRBJ1-2; tentatively, D is TRBD1 (5 bases). V was shortened by 1 base and J by 0 bases, with 12 bases between the two germline ends. The CDR3 consists of 16 residues. Looked up from germline, CDR1 is SEHNR and CDR2 is FQNEAQ (reference sequence). The CDR3 is CASSLDGAGPNYGYTF. DNA for the CDR3: TGTGCCAGCAGCTTAGATGGTGCAGGGCCTAACTATGGCTACACCTTC.

The chain uses TRBV18 and TRBJ2-1; 14 bases fit TRBD2. CDR3 length: 15 residues. Germline CDR1 and CDR2: KGHSH and LQKENI. J lost 5 bases, V lost 5 bases, and 2 bases had no gene match. Here the CDR3 reads CASSAGLAGDNEQFF. DNA of the CDR3: TGTGCCAGCTCAGCGGGACTAGCGGGGGACAATGAGCAGTTCTTC.

The chain uses TRBV7-9 and TRBJ1-5; unclear D gene. The germline V gene encodes CDR1 SEHNR and CDR2 FQNEAQ (reference sequence). The CDR3 loop spans 17 amino acids. The V end was cut by 2 bases, the J end by 7 bases, with 21 bases between. The CDR3: CASSLTGIHGLGQPQHF. The CDR3 DNA reads TGTGCCAGCAGCTTAACCGGAATACACGGTTTGGGCCAGCCCCAGCATTTT.

CDR3 coding DNA: TGTGCCAGCAGCCAAGATTTGAGGGGGCGGACTGAAGCTTTCTTT. Amino acid sequence: CASSQDLRGRTEAFF. The chain has TRBV4-2 and TRBJ1-1; 7 bases agree with TRBD1. The CDR3 sequence is 15 residues long. J was trimmed by 5 bases and V by 0 bases; bases with no gene match: 6. Germline V gives CDR1 LGHNA, CDR2 YNFKEQ.

The chain is built from TRBV29-1 and TRBJ1-1, with D perhaps matching TRBD1 (6 bases). This CDR3 is 13 amino acids long. Trimming cost V 5 bases and J 8 bases, with 18 bases left between them. CDR1 SQVTM and CDR2 ANQGSEA come from the germline V gene. This CDR3 reads CSVNHYLTGEAFF. For the CDR3, the DNA is TGCAGCGTTAACCATTATCTAACAGGGGAAGCTTTCTTT.

This rearrangement joins TRBV28 to TRBJ2-3, with D possibly matching TRBD2 (7 bases). The germline CDR1 and CDR2 sequences are MDHEN and SYDVKM. The CDR3 spans 16 residues. Trimming cost V 7 bases and J 1 base, with 18 bases left between them. The CDR3 here is CASTLGGVGRTDTQYF. As DNA, the CDR3 is TGTGCCAGCACCCTAGGGGGGGTTGGTCGCACAGATACGCAGTATTTT.

The chain has TRBV7-6 and TRBJ1-5; 7 bases line up with TRBD1. Losses at the gene ends were 5 bases for V and 7 bases for J; bases not matched to a gene: 5. The germline gives CDR1 SGHVS, CDR2 FNYEAQ. CDR3 length equals 13 residues. CDR3: CASSGQAGQPQHF. CDR3 nucleotide sequence: TGTGCCAGCAGCGGACAGGCTGGCCAGCCCCAGCATTTT.

The rearrangement joins TRBV7-6 to TRBJ2-7, with D possibly matching TRBD1 (6 bases). The length of the CDR3 is 15 residues. Germline values: CDR1 SGHVS, CDR2 FNYEAQ. V dropped 3 bases and J dropped 2 bases, with 14 bases sitting between them. The CDR3, as DNA: TGTGCCAGCAGCTTGAATTGGGACACGACCTACGAGCAGTACTTC. As protein: CASSLNWDTTYEQYF.

The chain links TRBV2 to TRBJ2-1, with 9 bases fitting TRBD1. The V gene end was trimmed by 7 bases and the J gene end by 8 bases; junction bases not matched to a gene: 9. This CDR3 region has 14 residues. Germline loops: CDR1 SNHLY, CDR2 FYNNEI. CDR3 sequence: CASTGQGIIDEQFF. The CDR3 DNA reads TGTGCCAGCACCGGACAGGGGATAATAGATGAGCAGTTCTTC.

This clone was seen once. The V and J genes are TRBV19 and TRBJ2-3; 11 nucleotides match TRBD2. The CDR3 runs 19 residues. The junction had 15 bases not matched to a gene; V was cut back by 5 bases and J by 2 bases. The V gene's germline CDR1 is LNHDA and CDR2 SQIVND (reference sequence). In DNA form, the CDR3 reads TGTGCCAGTAGTCCTCATAGCGGGAGGGCCCTCTGGGTCACAGATACGCAGTATTTT. Protein sequence: CASSPHSGRALWVTDTQYF.

The chain couples TRBV4-1 to TRBJ1-2; tentative D call: TRBD1 (5 bases). The CDR3 covers 15 residues. V was trimmed by 2 bases and J by 0 bases, leaving 10 bases between them. Germline V CDR1 and CDR2: MGHRA, YSYEKL. CDR3 bases: TGCGCCAGCAGCCAATTGGACATATCTAACTATGGCTACACCTTC. Protein: CASSQLDISNYGYTF.

The chain joins TRBV4-3 to TRBJ2-7; 11 bases line up with TRBD2. CDR1 and CDR2 (germline): LGHNA, YSLEER. V shed 4 bases and J 3 bases; nucleotides not matched to a gene: 2. The CDR3 length is 14 residues. The CDR3 DNA reads TGCGCCAGCAGCCTTGGGACTAGCGGCTACGAGCAGTACTTC. This codes for CASSLGTSGYEQYF.

CDR3 DNA sequence: TGTGCCAGCGTCCTTTCTCCCGGCACTGAAGCTTTCTTT. It codes for CASVLSPGTEAFF. The chain carries TRBV7-2 and TRBJ1-1; no firm D call. The CDR3 contains 13 residues. With 8 bases removed from V and 4 bases from J, the gap between germline ends came to 14 bases. Germline CDR1 is SGHTA and CDR2 is FQGNSA.

The chain couples TRBV7-8 to TRBJ2-7, with 7 bases that match TRBD1. CDR3 length equals 18 residues. Germline V CDR1 and CDR2: SGHVS, FQNEAQ. Trimming took 0 bases from V and 0 from J; bases not matched to a gene: 11. CDR3 coding DNA: TGTGCCAGCAGCTTAGCGGGGAACAGGGACAGTAGCTCCTACGAGCAGTACTTC. It yields the protein CASSLAGNRDSSSYEQYF.

CDR3 protein: CASSNYPDQPQHF. In nucleotides, the CDR3 is TGTGCCAGCAGCAACTATCCCGACCAGCCCCAGCATTTT. The V gene is TRBV7-2, the J gene TRBJ1-5; no definite D call. The germline CDR1 and CDR2 sequences are SGHTA and FQGNSA. The CDR3 is 13 amino acids. Trimming removed 5 bases from V and 7 bases from J, with 12 bases in between. The full variable domain, completed using reference TRBV7-2 and TRBJ1-5, is GAGVSQSPSNKVTEKGKDVELRCDPISGHTALYWYRQSLGQGLEFLIYFQGNSAPDKSGLPSDRFSAERTGGSVSTLTIQRTQQEDSAVYLCASSNYPDQPQHFGDGTRLSIL.

This clone was counted once. This chain joins TRBV6-1 and TRBJ2-4; D not certain. Trimming removed 0 bases at V and 0 bases at J, with 9 bases between. Germline assignment: CDR1 MNHNS and CDR2 SASEGT. The CDR3 has 16 residues. The CDR3 reads CASSEARNLAKNIQYF. DNA for the CDR3: TGTGCCAGCAGTGAAGCGAGGAATCTAGCCAAAAACATTCAGTACTTC.

The chain combines TRBV4-2 with TRBJ1-1; TRBD1 aligns across 7 bases. The junction had 8 bases not matched to a gene; V was cut back by 4 bases and J by 0 bases. This CDR3 is built from 16 residues. Germline CDR1 is LGHNA and CDR2 is YNFKEQ. The DNA of the CDR3 is TGTGCCAGCAGCCCCCAGGGGGACCTTATGAACACTGAAGCTTTCTTT. It translates to CASSPQGDLMNTEAFF.

V usage is TRBV4-3 and J usage is TRBJ2-1, with TRBD2 as a possible D gene (6 bases). V lost 0 bases and J lost 7, with 10 bases in between. CDR3 length: 14 residues. CDR1 and CDR2 (germline): LGHNA, YSLEER. The DNA for the CDR3 is TGCGCCAGCAGCCAAGAAGGTCGGGGGAATGAGCAGTTCTTC. Translation: CASSQEGRGNEQFF.

V gene TRBV5-6 combines with J gene TRBJ1-2, with 8 positions matching TRBD1. Germline loops: CDR1 SGHDT, CDR2 YYEEEE. The V segment lost 4 bases and the J segment 8 bases; nucleotides outside the gene matches: 16. This CDR3 region has 16 residues. The CDR3 protein is CASSIEFRTGRLGYTF. The CDR3 DNA sequence: TGTGCCAGCAGCATTGAATTTCGGACAGGGAGGTTGGGCTACACCTTC.

This chain links TRBV13 with TRBJ2-1; 7 bases align to TRBD2. The CDR3 spans 16 residues. The V gene end was trimmed by 2 bases and the J gene end by 8 bases; junction bases not matched to a gene: 12. CDR1 is PRHDT and CDR2 is FYEKMQ in the germline V gene (reference sequence). The CDR3 coding sequence is TGTGCCAGCAGCTTAATGTCAGGCGGGAGCCTCTATGAGCAGTTCTTC. It codes for CASSLMSGGSLYEQFF.

V and J are TRBV11-3 and TRBJ2-1; TRBD1 is a possible D gene (6 bases). Germline V lookup: CDR1 SGHNT, CDR2 YENEEA. The V end lost 1 base, the J end lost 5 bases, and 12 bases lay between the germline ends. CDR3 size: 15 residues. This CDR3 reads CASSLGTNRDNEQFF. CDR3 bases: TGTGCCAGCAGCTTAGGTACTAACAGGGACAATGAGCAGTTCTTC.

V is TRBV5-1 and J is TRBJ2-6; tentative D call: TRBD1 (5 bases). Germline CDR1 SGHRS, CDR2 YFSETQ. The CDR3 contains 16 residues. Trimming shortened V by 5 bases and J by 0 bases, and 12 bases separated the two germline ends. For the CDR3, the DNA is TGCGCCAGCAGGGAAGGACAAATCTCTGGGGCCAACGTCCTGACTTTC. This codes for CASREGQISGANVLTF.

A remark on this clone: One junction end disagrees with the germline gene, perhaps due to a read error. V usage is TRBV4-3 and J usage is TRBJ1-1; 10 bases are a match to TRBD1. The CDR3 spans 18 residues. Germline CDR1 is LGHNA and CDR2 is YSLEER. CDR3 amino acids: CASNQEVGQGIVSTEAFF. DNA of the CDR3: TGCGCCAGCAACCAAGAAGTGGGACAGGGGATAGTGAGCACTGAAGCTTTCTTT.

The chain links TRBV11-3 to TRBJ2-5; D gene uncertain. V was pared by 3 bases and J by 5 bases, with 13 bases between. This CDR3 spans 14 amino acids. CDR1 is SGHNT and CDR2 is YENEEA in the germline V gene. CDR3 protein: CASSFGAVGETQYF. DNA for the CDR3: TGTGCCAGCAGCTTCGGAGCCGTCGGGGAGACCCAGTACTTC. The whole variable domain, filled in from reference TRBV11-3 and TRBJ2-5, reads EAGVVQSPRYKIIEKKQPVAFWCNPISGHNTLYWYLQNLGQGPELLIRYENEEAVDDSQLPKDRFSAERLKGVDSTLKIQPAELGDSAVYLCASSFGAVGETQYFGPGTRLLVL.

The chain uses TRBV21-1 and TRBJ2-1; TRBD1 was called by the table and not checked on the DNA. TRBV21-1 has pseudogene status. This CDR3 comprises 14 residues. The chain's CDR3 is CASNASGQHNEQFF. For the CDR3, the DNA is TGTGCCAGCAACGCATCGGGACAGCACAATGAGCAGTTCTTC.

The rearrangement links TRBV5-1 to TRBJ2-3; 7 positions agree with TRBD2. Germline V gene sequence: CDR1 SGHRS, CDR2 YFSETQ. The CDR3 loop spans 16 amino acids. V gave up 2 bases and J gave up 6 bases; unmatched junction bases: 12. CDR3 region: CASSFKVAGGGDTQYF. CDR3 in DNA: TGCGCCAGCAGCTTCAAGGTAGCCGGGGGAGGGGATACGCAGTATTTT.

V is TRBV4-1 and J is TRBJ2-5; TRBD2 matches at 9 bases. The CDR3 is made up of 16 amino acids. Germline V gives CDR1 MGHRA, CDR2 YSYEKL. The trim removed 0 bases at V and 5 bases at J, leaving 7 bases unmatched. The CDR3 coding sequence is TGCGCCAGCAGCCAAGATTTAGCGGGAGATTGGGAGACCCAGTACTTC. It yields the protein CASSQDLAGDWETQYF.

The gene calls are TRBV13 and TRBJ2-2; D is unclear. This CDR3 spans 14 amino acids. V lost 0 bases and J lost 4, with 6 bases in between. CDR1 and CDR2 from the germline V gene are PRHDT and FYEKMQ (reference sequence). CDR3 loop: CASSLGQLTGELFF. The DNA of the CDR3 is TGTGCCAGCAGCTTAGGACAGCTCACCGGGGAGCTGTTTTTT.

The chain has TRBV14 and TRBJ1-2; tentatively, D is TRBD1 (6 bases). The V gene lost 4 bases and the J gene lost 5 bases, with 11 bases spanning the gap. The CDR3 is made up of 13 amino acids. Germline CDR1 and CDR2: SGHDN and FVKESK. CDR3 in amino acids: CASSLTGQYGYTF. CDR3 coding DNA: TGTGCCAGCAGCCTGACAGGCCAATATGGCTACACCTTC.